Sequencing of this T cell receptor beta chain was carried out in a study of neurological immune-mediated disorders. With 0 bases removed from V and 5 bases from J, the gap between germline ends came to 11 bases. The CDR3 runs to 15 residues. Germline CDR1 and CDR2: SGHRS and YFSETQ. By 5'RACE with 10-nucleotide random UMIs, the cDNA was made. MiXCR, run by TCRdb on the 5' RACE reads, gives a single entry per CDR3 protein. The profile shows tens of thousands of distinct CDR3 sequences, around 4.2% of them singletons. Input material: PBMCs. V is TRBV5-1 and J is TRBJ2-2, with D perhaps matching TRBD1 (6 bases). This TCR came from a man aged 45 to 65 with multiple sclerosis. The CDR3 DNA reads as TGCGCCAGCAGCTTGGTAGCAGGGGTGACCGGGGAGCTGTTTTTT. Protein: CASSLVAGVTGELFF.